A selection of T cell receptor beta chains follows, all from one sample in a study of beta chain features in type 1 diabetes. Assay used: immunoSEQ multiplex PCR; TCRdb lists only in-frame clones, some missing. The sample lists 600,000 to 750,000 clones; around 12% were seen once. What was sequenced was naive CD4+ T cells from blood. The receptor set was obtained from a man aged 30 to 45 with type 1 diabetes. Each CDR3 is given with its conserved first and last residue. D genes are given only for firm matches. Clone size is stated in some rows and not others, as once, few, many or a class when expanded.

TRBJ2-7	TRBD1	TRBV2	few	CASRTGTDKGEQYF	TGTGCCAGCAGGACCGGGACAGACAAAGGCGAGCAGTACTTC
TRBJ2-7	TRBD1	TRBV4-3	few	CASSHWTGVNEQYF	TGCGCCAGCAGCCATTGGACAGGGGTGAACGAGCAGTACTTC
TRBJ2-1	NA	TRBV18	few	CASSPPAASDEQFF	TGTGCCAGCTCACCACCGGCAGCCTCGGATGAGCAGTTCTTC
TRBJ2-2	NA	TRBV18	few	CASSPLDGGTGELFF	TGTGCCAGCTCACCCCTCGACGGCGGCACCGGGGAGCTGTTTTTT
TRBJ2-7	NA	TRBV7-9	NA	CASSSQEYEQYF	TGTGCCAGCAGCTCACAGGAGTACGAGCAGTACTTC
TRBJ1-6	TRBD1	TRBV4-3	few	CASSLFGRGGGISPLHF	TGCGCCAGCAGCCTGTTTGGAAGGGGAGGGGGCATTTCACCCCTCCACTTT
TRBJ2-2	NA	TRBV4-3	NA	CASSQGQGFPGELFF	TGCGCCAGCAGCCAAGGGCAGGGATTTCCCGGGGAGCTGTTTTTT
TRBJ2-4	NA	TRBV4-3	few	CASSQRQQNIQYF	TGCGCCAGCAGCCAACGCCAGCAAAACATTCAGTACTTC
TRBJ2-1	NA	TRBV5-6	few	CASSLGNGLQLTEQFF	TGTGCCAGCAGCTTGGGGAATGGCCTCCAACTGACGGAGCAGTTCTTC
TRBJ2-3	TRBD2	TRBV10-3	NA	CATGLPTSPDTQYF	TGTGCCACCGGATTGCCGACTAGCCCAGATACGCAGTATTTT
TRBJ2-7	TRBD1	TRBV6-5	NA	CASSPGQGAYEQYF	TGTGCCAGCAGCCCTGGACAGGGAGCCTACGAGCAGTACTTC
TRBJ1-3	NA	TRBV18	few	CASSTGSGNTIYF	TGTGCCAGCTCAACAGGGTCTGGAAACACCATATATTTT
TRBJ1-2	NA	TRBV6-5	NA	CASSYRPGGSYTF	TGTGCCAGCAGTTATCGACCGGGAGGAAGCTACACCTTC
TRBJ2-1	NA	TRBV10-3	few	CAIHSGTSSGYNEQFF	TGTGCCATCCATAGCGGCACATCAAGCGGGTACAATGAGCAGTTCTTC
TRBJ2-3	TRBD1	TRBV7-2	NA	CASSATYRGPDTQYF	TGTGCCAGCAGCGCCACGTACAGGGGACCAGATACGCAGTATTTT
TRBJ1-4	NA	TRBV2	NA	CASRGRNFREKLFF	TGTGCCAGCAGGGGGAGGAACTTTAGGGAAAAACTGTTTTTT
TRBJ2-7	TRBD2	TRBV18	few	CASSLEAGSRSYEQYF	TGTGCCAGCTCCCTAGAAGCGGGATCCCGCTCCTACGAGCAGTACTTC